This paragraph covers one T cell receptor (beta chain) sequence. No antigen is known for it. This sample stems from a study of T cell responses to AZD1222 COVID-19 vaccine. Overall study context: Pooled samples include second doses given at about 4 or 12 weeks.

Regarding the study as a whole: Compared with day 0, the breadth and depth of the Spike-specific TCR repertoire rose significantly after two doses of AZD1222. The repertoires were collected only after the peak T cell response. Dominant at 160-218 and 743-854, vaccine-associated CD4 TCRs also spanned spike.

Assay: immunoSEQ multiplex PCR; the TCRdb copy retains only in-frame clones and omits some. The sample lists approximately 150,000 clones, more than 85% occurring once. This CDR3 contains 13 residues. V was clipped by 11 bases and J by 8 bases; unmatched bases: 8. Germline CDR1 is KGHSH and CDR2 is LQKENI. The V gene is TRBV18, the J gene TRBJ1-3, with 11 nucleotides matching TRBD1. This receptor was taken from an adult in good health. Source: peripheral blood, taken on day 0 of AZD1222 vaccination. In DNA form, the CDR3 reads TGTGCCGGTCGGACAGGGGGCGAGGACACCATATATTTT. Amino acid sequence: CAGRTGGEDTIYF.